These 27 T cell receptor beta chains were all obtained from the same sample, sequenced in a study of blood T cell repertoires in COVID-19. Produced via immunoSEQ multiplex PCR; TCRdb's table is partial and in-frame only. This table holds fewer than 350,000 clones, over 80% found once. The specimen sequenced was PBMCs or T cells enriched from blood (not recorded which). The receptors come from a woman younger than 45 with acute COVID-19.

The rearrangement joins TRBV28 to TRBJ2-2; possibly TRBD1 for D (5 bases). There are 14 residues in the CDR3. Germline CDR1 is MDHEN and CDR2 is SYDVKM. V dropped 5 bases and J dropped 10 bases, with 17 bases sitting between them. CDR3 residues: CASSPGHLPVELFF. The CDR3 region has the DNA TGTGCCAGCAGTCCCGGACACCTTCCCGTGGAGCTGTTTTTT.

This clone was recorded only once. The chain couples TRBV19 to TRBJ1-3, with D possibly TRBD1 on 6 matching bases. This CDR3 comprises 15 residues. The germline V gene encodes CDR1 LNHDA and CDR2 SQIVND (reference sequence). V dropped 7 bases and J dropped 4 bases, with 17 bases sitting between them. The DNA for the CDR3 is TGTGCCAGTATTTCGAACTCGGACAGCGGAAACACCATATATTTT. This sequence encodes CASISNSDSGNTIYF.

CDR3 amino acids: CASSGGQVGHEQFF. Here the CDR3 DNA reads TGCGCCAGCAGTGGAGGACAGGTGGGGCATGAGCAGTTCTTC. This chain links TRBV10-2 with TRBJ2-1; 7 bases map to TRBD1. The CDR3 spans 14 residues. The junction had 8 bases not matched to a gene; V was cut back by 4 bases and J by 8 bases. The germline V gene encodes CDR1 WSHSY and CDR2 SAAADI.

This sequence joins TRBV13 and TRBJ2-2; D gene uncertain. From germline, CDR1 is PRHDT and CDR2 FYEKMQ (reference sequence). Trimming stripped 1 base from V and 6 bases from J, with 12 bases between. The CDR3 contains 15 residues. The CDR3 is CASSLEHLPPGELFF. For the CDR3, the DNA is TGTGCCAGCAGCTTAGAACATTTGCCACCCGGGGAGCTGTTTTTT.

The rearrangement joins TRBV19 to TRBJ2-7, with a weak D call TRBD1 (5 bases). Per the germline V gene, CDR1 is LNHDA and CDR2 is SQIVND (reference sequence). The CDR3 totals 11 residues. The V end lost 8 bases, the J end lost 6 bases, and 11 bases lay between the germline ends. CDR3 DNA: TGTGCCAGTCGACTGGGGCGCGAGCAGTACTTC. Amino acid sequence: CASRLGREQYF.

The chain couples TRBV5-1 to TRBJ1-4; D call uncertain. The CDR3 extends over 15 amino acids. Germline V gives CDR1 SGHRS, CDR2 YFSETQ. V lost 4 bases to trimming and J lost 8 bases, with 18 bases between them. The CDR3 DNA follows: TGCGCCAGCAGCACGGGGAGCCGGGGAGAGGAAAAACTGTTTTTT. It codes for CASSTGSRGEEKLFF.

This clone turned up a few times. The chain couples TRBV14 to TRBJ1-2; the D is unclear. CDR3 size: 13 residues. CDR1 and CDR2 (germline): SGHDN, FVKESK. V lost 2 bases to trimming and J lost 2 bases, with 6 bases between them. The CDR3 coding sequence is TGTGCCAGCAGCCAAAACCAGAACTATGGCTACACCTTC. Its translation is CASSQNQNYGYTF.

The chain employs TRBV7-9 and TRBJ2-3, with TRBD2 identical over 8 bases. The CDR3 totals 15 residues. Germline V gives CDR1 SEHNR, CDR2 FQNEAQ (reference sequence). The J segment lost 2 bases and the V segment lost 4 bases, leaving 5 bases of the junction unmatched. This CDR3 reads CASSSQREFTDTQYF. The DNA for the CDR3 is TGTGCCAGCAGCTCCCAGCGGGAGTTCACAGATACGCAGTATTTT.

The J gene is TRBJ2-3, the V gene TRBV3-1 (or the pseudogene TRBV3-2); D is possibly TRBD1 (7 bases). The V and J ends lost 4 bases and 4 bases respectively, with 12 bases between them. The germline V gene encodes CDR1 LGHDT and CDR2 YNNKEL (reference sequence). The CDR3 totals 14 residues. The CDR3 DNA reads TGTGCCAGCAGCCGCGGGACAGCGGCAGATACGCAGTATTTT. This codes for CASSRGTAADTQYF.

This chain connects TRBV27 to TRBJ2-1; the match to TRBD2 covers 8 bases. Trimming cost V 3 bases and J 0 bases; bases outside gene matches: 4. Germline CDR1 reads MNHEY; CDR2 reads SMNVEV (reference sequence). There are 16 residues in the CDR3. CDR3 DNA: TGTGCCAGCAGTTTTTTAGCGGGAAGCTCCTACAATGAGCAGTTCTTC. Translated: CASSFLAGSSYNEQFF.

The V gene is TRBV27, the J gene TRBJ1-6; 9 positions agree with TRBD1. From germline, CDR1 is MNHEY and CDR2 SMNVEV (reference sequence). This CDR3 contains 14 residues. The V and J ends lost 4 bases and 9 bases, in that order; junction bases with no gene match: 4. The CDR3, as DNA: TGTGCCAGCAGTTCACAGGGGGCGGGTTCACCCCTCCACTTT. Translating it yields CASSSQGAGSPLHF.

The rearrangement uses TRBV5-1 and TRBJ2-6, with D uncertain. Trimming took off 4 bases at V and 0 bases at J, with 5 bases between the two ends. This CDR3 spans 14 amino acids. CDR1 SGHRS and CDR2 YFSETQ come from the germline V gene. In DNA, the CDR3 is TGCGCCAGCAGCCGGTCCTCTGGGGCCAACGTCCTGACTTTC. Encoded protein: CASSRSSGANVLTF.

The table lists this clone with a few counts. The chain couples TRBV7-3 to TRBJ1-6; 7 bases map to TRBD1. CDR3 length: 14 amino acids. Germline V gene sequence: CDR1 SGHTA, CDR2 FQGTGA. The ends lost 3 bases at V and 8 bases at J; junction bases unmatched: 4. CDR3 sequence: CASSLGQGDSPLHF. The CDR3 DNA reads TGTGCCAGCAGCTTGGGTCAGGGGGATTCACCCCTCCACTTT.

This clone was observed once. CDR3 bases: TGTGCCAGCTCACCCGCGGGAGGGTACGGTGAGCAGTTCTTC. This sequence encodes CASSPAGGYGEQFF. The rearrangement uses TRBV18 and TRBJ2-1; 9 bases agree with TRBD2. Trimming cost V 3 bases and J 9 bases; bases outside gene matches: 6. The CDR3 extends over 14 amino acids. Germline V CDR1 and CDR2: KGHSH, LQKENI.

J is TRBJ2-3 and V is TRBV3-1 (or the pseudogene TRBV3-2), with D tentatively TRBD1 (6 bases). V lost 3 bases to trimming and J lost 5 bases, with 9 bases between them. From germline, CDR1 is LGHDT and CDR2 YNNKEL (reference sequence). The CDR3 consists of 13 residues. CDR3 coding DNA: TGTGCCAGCAGCCATCGGACAGTAGATACGCAGTATTTT. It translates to CASSHRTVDTQYF.

CDR3 protein: CASSLSRTGLDTQYF. For the CDR3, the DNA is TGTGCCAGCAGTTTATCTCGGACAGGGTTAGATACGCAGTATTTT. This rearrangement joins TRBV28 to TRBJ2-3, with 8 nucleotides matching TRBD1. Germline V gene data show CDR1 as MDHEN and CDR2 as SYDVKM. J gave up 5 bases and V 1 base, and 5 bases lay outside the gene matches. This CDR3 has 15 amino acids.

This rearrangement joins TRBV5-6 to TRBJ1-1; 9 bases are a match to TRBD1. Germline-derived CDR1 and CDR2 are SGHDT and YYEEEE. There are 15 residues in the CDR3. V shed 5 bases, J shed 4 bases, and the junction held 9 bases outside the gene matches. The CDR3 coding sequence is TGTGCCAGCAGGCTAGTCCGGGACAGGGCCACTGAAGCTTTCTTT. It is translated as CASRLVRDRATEAFF.

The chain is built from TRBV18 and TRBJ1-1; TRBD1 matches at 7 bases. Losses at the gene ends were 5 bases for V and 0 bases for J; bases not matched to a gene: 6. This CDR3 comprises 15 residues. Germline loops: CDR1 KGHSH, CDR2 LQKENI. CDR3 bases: TGTGCCAGCTCAGAGGCCGGGACAGTGAACACTGAAGCTTTCTTT. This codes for CASSEAGTVNTEAFF.

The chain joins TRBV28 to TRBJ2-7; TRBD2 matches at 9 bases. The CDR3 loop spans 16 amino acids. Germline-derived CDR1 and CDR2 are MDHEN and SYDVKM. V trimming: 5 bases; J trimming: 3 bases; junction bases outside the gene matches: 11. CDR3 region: CASSPSRGGGDYEQYF. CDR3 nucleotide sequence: TGTGCCAGCAGTCCATCCCGGGGCGGGGGGGACTACGAGCAGTACTTC.

CDR3 in amino acids: CASSYERRNQPQHF. CDR3 coding DNA: TGTGCCAGCAGTTACGAACGGAGGAATCAGCCCCAGCATTTT. The V and J genes are TRBV6-2 or TRBV6-3 and TRBJ1-5; D is uncertain. The V end lost 2 bases, the J end lost 4 bases, and 9 bases lay between the germline ends. Germline CDR1 and CDR2: MNHEY and SVGEGT. This CDR3 has 14 residues.

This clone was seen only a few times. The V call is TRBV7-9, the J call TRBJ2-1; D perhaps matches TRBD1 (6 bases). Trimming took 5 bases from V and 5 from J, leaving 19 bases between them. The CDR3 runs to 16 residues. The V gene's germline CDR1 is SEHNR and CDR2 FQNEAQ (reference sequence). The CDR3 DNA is TGTGCCAGCAGCGCACCCGGGACATCAGTAAACAATGAGCAGTTCTTC. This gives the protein CASSAPGTSVNNEQFF.

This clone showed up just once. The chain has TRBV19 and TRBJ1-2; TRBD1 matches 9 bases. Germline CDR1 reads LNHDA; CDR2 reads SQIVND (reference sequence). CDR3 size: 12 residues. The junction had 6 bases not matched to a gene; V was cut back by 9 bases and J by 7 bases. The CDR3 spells CASKQGATGYTF. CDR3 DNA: TGTGCCAGCAAACAGGGGGCCACTGGCTACACCTTC. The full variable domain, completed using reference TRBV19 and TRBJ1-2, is DGGITQSPKYLFRKEGQNVTLSCEQNLNHDAMYWYRQDPGQGLRLIYYSQIVNDFQKGDIAEGYSVSREKKESFPLTVTSAQKNPTAFYLCASKQGATGYTFGSGTRLTVV.

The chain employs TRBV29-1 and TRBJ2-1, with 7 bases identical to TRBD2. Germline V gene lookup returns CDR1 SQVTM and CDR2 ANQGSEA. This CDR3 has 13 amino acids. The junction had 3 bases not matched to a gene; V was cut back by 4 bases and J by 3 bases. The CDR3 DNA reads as TGCAGCGTTGCGGCTAGCGGCTACAATGAGCAGTTCTTC. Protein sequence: CSVAASGYNEQFF.

This CDR3 reads CASSQETGGGETQYF. CDR3 nucleotide sequence: TGCGCCAGCAGCCAAGAAACAGGGGGCGGGGAGACCCAGTACTTC. The rearrangement joins TRBV4-1 to TRBJ2-5; 9 nucleotides align to TRBD1. CDR3 length: 15 amino acids. V lost 0 bases, J lost 5 bases, and 4 bases stayed unmatched. In germline, CDR1 is MGHRA, CDR2 YSYEKL.

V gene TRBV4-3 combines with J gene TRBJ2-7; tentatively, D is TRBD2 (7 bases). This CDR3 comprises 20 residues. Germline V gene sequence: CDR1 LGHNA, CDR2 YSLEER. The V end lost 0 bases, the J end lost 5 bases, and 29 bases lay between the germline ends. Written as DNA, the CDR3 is TGCGCCAGCAGCCAAGAGTATGGTTCCCCCACACGGGGGGCCATCCACGAGCAGTACTTC. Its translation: CASSQEYGSPTRGAIHEQYF.

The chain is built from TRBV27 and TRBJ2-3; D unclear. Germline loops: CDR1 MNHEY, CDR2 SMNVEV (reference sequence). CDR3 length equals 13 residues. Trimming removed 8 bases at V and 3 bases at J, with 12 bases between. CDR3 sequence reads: CASLLLGTDTQYF. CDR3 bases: TGTGCCAGCCTTTTACTCGGGACAGATACGCAGTATTTT.

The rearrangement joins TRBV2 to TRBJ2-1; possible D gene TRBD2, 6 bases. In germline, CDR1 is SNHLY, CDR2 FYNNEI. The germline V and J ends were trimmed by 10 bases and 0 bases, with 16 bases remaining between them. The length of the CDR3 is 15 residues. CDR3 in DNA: TGTGCCACGAAGAGGGAGGTAAGCTCCTACAATGAGCAGTTCTTC. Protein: CATKREVSSYNEQFF.